This T cell receptor (beta chain) was profiled in a study of CD8+ T cells in alopecia areata. In the study overall: Treated patients swallowed 5 to 10 mg of oral tofacitinib twice daily. General study results and limits: It was lesional scalp, especially alopecia totalis/universalis, that showed higher clonality than normal scalp. Scalp sequencing also captures normal skin's resident alphabeta T cells.

This CDR3 has 14 residues. Trimming stripped 2 bases from V and 1 base from J, with 11 bases between. Germline CDR1 and CDR2: GTSNPN and SVGIG (reference sequence). From alopecia areata patients, lesional scalp punch biopsies and peripheral blood were collected. This clone was recorded a few times. Its antigen is not known. Sequencing relied on a cDNA template that was reverse transcribed from extracted RNA. The method was immunoSEQ multiplex PCR; TCRdb's version includes in-frame clones alone and lacks a portion of them. The data show 11,000 or so clones, roughly 55% seen once. The source is a human donor with alopecia areata. The gene calls are TRBV30 and TRBJ1-1, with D unclear. Sequencing used skin. CDR3 loop: CAWSHSTTNTEAFF. The CDR3 DNA reads as TGTGCCTGGAGTCATAGCACCACGAACACTGAAGCTTTCTTT. Full variable domain (rest looked up from reference TRBV30 and TRBJ1-1): SQTIHQWPATLVQPVGSPLSLECTVEGTSNPNLYWYRQAAGRGLQLLFYSVGIGQISSEVPQNLSASRPQDRQFILSSKKLLLSDSGFYLCAWSHSTTNTEAFFGQGTRLTVV.